Shown below are 32 T cell receptor beta chains from a single sample sequenced in a study of CD8+ T cells in alopecia areata. In each case, RNA was isolated and then reverse transcribed into cDNA as the sequencing template. Method: immunoSEQ multiplex PCR; TCRdb's copy keeps in-frame clones and lacks some. The table has about 120,000 clones, roughly 60% seen once. Documented treatment: oral pan-JAK inhibitor, 5-10 mg twice daily. Specimen: CD8+ T cells sorted from blood, collected at week 4, from a patient treated with tofacitinib. The receptors were gathered from a human donor with alopecia areata.

This clone was detected a few times. J is TRBJ2-7 and V is TRBV27; 9 bases fit TRBD2. Trimming at V came to 3 bases and at J to 6 bases, leaving 6 bases not matched to a gene. The CDR3 runs 14 residues. Germline-derived CDR1 and CDR2 are MNHEY and SMNVEV (reference sequence). Here the CDR3 DNA reads TGTGCCAGCAGTTTGGCGGGGGGGCCCGTCGAGCAGTACTTC. Its protein product is CASSLAGGPVEQYF.

The gene calls are TRBV11-2 and TRBJ2-7; tentatively, D is TRBD1 (5 bases). Per germline, CDR1 SGHAT and CDR2 FQNNGV. Trimming took off 1 base at V and 2 bases at J, with 9 bases between the two ends. This CDR3 comprises 14 residues. CDR3 loop: CASSLGAGTYEQYF. In DNA, the CDR3 is TGTGCCAGCAGCTTAGGTGCAGGGACCTACGAGCAGTACTTC.

The table lists this clone with a few counts. The chain employs TRBV29-1 and TRBJ1-2; D gene uncertain. Germline CDR1 is SQVTM and CDR2 is ANQGSEA. The CDR3 sequence is 12 residues long. V lost 3 bases, J lost 8 bases, and 13 bases lay in between. As DNA, the CDR3 is TGCAGCGTTGACGGGTACGGGCCAGGCTACACCTTC. Its translation is CSVDGYGPGYTF.

The gene calls are TRBV29-1 and TRBJ1-1; possibly TRBD1 for D (5 bases). This CDR3 spans 13 amino acids. Germline V gene sequence: CDR1 SQVTM, CDR2 ANQGSEA. With 4 bases removed from V and 1 base from J, the gap between germline ends came to 10 bases. CDR3 protein: CSVVTGGNTEAFF. The CDR3 nucleotides read TGCAGCGTTGTAACCGGGGGGAACACTGAAGCTTTCTTT.

This chain uses TRBV15 with TRBJ1-4, with D unclear. This CDR3 is built from 17 residues. The V end was cut by 3 bases, the J end by 0 bases, with 14 bases between. The germline CDR1 and CDR2 sequences are LNHNV and YYDKDF (reference sequence). In nucleotides, the CDR3 is TGTGCCACCAGCAGGGCCCTCCTGGATGCAACTAATGAAAAACTGTTTTTT. Translated, it gives CATSRALLDATNEKLFF.

The chain combines TRBV29-1 with TRBJ2-7; D is undetermined. The CDR3 loop spans 12 amino acids. V lost 7 bases, J lost 5 bases, and 15 bases lay in between. The germline V gene encodes CDR1 SQVTM and CDR2 ANQGSEA. This chain's CDR3 is CSARHRANEQYF. CDR3 in DNA: TGCAGCGCCCGCCACCGGGCCAACGAGCAGTACTTC.

This CDR3 is CASSDLWAGFPIYTQYF. DNA for the CDR3: TGTGCCAGCAGTGATCTATGGGCGGGGTTTCCCATCTATACGCAGTATTTT. V gene TRBV25-1 combines with J gene TRBJ2-3, with TRBD2 as a possible D gene (6 bases). CDR3 length equals 17 residues. Per germline, CDR1 MGHDK and CDR2 SYGVNS. Deletions cut 3 bases from V and 7 bases from J, with 23 bases between.

The chain links TRBV7-9 to TRBJ2-3; no definite D call. This CDR3 is 15 amino acids long. V was trimmed by 5 bases and J by 2 bases, leaving 14 bases between them. Germline V gives CDR1 SEHNR, CDR2 FQNEAQ (reference sequence). The CDR3 loop reads CASSPYPRHTDTQYF. The CDR3 DNA sequence: TGTGCCAGCAGCCCCTACCCGCGGCACACAGATACGCAGTATTTT.

The rearrangement joins TRBV5-4 to TRBJ2-1; D might be TRBD1 or TRBD2, each matching 6 bases. Trimming removed 4 bases from V and 7 bases from J, with 15 bases in between. The CDR3 has 14 amino acids. Germline values: CDR1 SGHNT, CDR2 YYREEE (reference sequence). The CDR3 DNA sequence: TGTGCCAGCAGCCCGGGGGCCCGGAATAATGAGCAGTTCTTC. Amino acids: CASSPGARNNEQFF.

This clone was counted only a few times. The chain couples TRBV5-1 to TRBJ2-7; TRBD1 agrees at 7 bases. V shed 3 bases, J shed 0 bases, and the junction held 6 bases outside the gene matches. This CDR3 is 15 amino acids long. Germline CDR1 SGHRS, CDR2 YFSETQ. This CDR3 reads CASSWYRGPSYEQYF. CDR3 bases: TGCGCCAGCAGCTGGTACAGGGGTCCCTCCTACGAGCAGTACTTC.

This clone occurred a few times. The chain couples TRBV7-9 to TRBJ1-1, with unresolved D. The V gene's germline CDR1 is SEHNR and CDR2 FQNEAQ (reference sequence). The CDR3 contains 16 residues. Trimming cost V 5 bases and J 0 bases, with 16 bases left between them. CDR3 coding DNA: TGTGCCAGCAGCCCTCTAGGGCCATCGTTGAACACTGAAGCTTTCTTT. Its protein product is CASSPLGPSLNTEAFF.

CDR3: CASSLPGQGWETQYF. For the CDR3, the DNA is TGTGCCAGCAGCTTACCGGGACAGGGATGGGAGACCCAGTACTTC. J is TRBJ2-5 and V is TRBV7-2, with 9 bases lining up with TRBD1. From germline, CDR1 is SGHTA and CDR2 FQGNSA. The CDR3 covers 15 residues. J was trimmed by 5 bases and V by 2 bases; bases with no gene match: 6.

The rearrangement links TRBV29-1 to TRBJ1-1, with a possible D match to TRBD1 (5 bases). With 0 bases removed from V and 0 bases from J, the gap between germline ends came to 5 bases. The CDR3 has 13 amino acids. Germline-derived CDR1 and CDR2 are SQVTM and ANQGSEA. The CDR3 sequence: CSVEEQVNTEAFF. The CDR3 bases are TGCAGCGTTGAAGAACAGGTGAACACTGAAGCTTTCTTT.

The genes are TRBV27 and TRBJ2-2; D unresolved. This CDR3 is built from 12 residues. Trimming shortened V by 3 bases and J by 6 bases, and 5 bases separated the two germline ends. CDR1 is MNHEY, CDR2 SMNVEV, per germline (reference sequence). In nucleotides, the CDR3 is TGTGCCAGCAGTTTGACGGCCGGGGAGCTGTTTTTT. Encoded protein: CASSLTAGELFF.

The rearrangement uses TRBV29-1 and TRBJ2-7; 7 positions match TRBD1. The length of the CDR3 is 10 residues. After removal of 6 bases from V and 6 bases from J, the junction contained 2 bases not matched to a gene. Germline-derived CDR1 and CDR2 are SQVTM and ANQGSEA. The CDR3 DNA reads TGCAGCGTAACAGGGGCCGAGCAGTACTTC. It specifies CSVTGAEQYF.

Note on this clone: The junction shows a germline mismatch at one end, possibly a read error. This chain links TRBV29-1 with TRBJ2-3; weak D call: TRBD1 (6 bases). From germline, CDR1 is SQVTM and CDR2 ANQGSEA. CDR3 size: 15 residues. CDR3 sequence (DNA): TGCAGCGTTGAATACGAGGGGGTCTGGGGAGATACGCAGTGTTTT. Its protein product is CSVEYEGVWGDTQCF.

The chain combines TRBV5-6 with TRBJ1-1; TRBD1 aligns across 7 bases. The V segment lost 0 bases and the J segment 3 bases; nucleotides outside the gene matches: 2. Per germline, CDR1 SGHDT and CDR2 YYEEEE. The CDR3 contains 14 residues. The CDR3 spells CASSLARGDTEAFF. CDR3 DNA: TGTGCCAGCAGCTTGGCCAGGGGGGACACTGAAGCTTTCTTT.

This clone was observed a few times. The rearrangement links TRBV7-2 to TRBJ1-1; D uncertain. The length of the CDR3 is 13 residues. V was trimmed by 6 bases and J by 6 bases, leaving 14 bases between them. Germline loops: CDR1 SGHTA, CDR2 FQGNSA. The CDR3 reads CASSQTPTAEAFF. CDR3 in DNA: TGTGCCAGCAGTCAGACCCCGACGGCTGAAGCTTTCTTT.

The chain is built from TRBV30 and TRBJ1-2; 7 bases line up with TRBD1. The CDR3 length is 13 residues. Germline V gene lookup returns CDR1 GTSNPN and CDR2 SVGIG (reference sequence). Unmatched junction bases numbered 4, after V lost 1 base and J lost 5 bases. CDR3 sequence: CAWSEGRGYGYTF. In DNA, the CDR3 is TGTGCCTGGAGTGAGGGCAGGGGGTATGGCTACACCTTC. The full variable domain, with the rest looked up from reference TRBV30 and TRBJ1-2, is SQTIHQWPATLVQPVGSPLSLECTVEGTSNPNLYWYRQAAGRGLQLLFYSVGIGQISSEVPQNLSASRPQDRQFILSSKKLLLSDSGFYLCAWSEGRGYGYTFGSGTRLTVV.

The chain links TRBV4-1 to TRBJ1-4; D unclear. The CDR3 length is 13 residues. V was trimmed by 1 base and J by 12 bases, leaving 12 bases between them. The germline gives CDR1 MGHRA, CDR2 YSYEKL. CDR3 coding DNA: TGCGCCAGCAGCCAAGTAAGACTGGTGGAACTGTTTTTT. Translated, it gives CASSQVRLVELFF.

In this sample, this clone turned up a few times. In the same sample, other DNA sequences code for this CDR3. The CDR3 DNA follows: TGCAGCGTTGTCGGCAACCAAGAGACCCAGTACTTC. Translating it yields CSVVGNQETQYF. The chain joins TRBV29-1 to TRBJ2-5; D is ambiguous. CDR1 SQVTM and CDR2 ANQGSEA come from the germline V gene. V lost 4 bases and J 0 bases, leaving 6 bases between the germline ends. The length of the CDR3 is 12 residues.

V is TRBV29-1 and J is TRBJ1-5; D is perhaps TRBD1 (5 bases). Germline loops: CDR1 SQVTM, CDR2 ANQGSEA. The CDR3 has 13 amino acids. V was pared by 2 bases and J by 6 bases, with 11 bases between. Written as DNA, the CDR3 is TGCAGCGTTGAATTCGGGGGGAGTCAGCCCCAGCATTTT. This sequence encodes CSVEFGGSQPQHF.

The chain links TRBV15 to TRBJ1-3; D gene unclear. This CDR3 comprises 15 residues. CDR1 is LNHNV, CDR2 YYDKDF, per germline (reference sequence). V lost 4 bases and J lost 4, with 14 bases in between. The CDR3 region is CATSTRTNSGNTIYF. For the CDR3, the DNA is TGTGCCACCAGCACAAGGACGAATTCGGGAAACACCATATATTTT.

The chain recombines TRBV30 with TRBJ1-2, with TRBD1 matching over 7 bases. The CDR3 sequence is 14 residues long. Germline CDR1 GTSNPN, CDR2 SVGIG (reference sequence). The ends lost 0 bases at V and 2 bases at J; junction bases unmatched: 3. The CDR3 DNA sequence: TGTGCCTGGAGTGTAACAGGGGAAAACTATGGCTACACCTTC. Its protein is CAWSVTGENYGYTF.

For this clone: The same CDR3 can be traced to other DNA sequences in this sample. The chain employs TRBV2 and TRBJ1-5, with unresolved D. The CDR3 runs 12 residues. V was trimmed by 6 bases and J by 4 bases, leaving 7 bases between them. CDR1 and CDR2 from the germline V gene are SNHLY and FYNNEI. In DNA form, the CDR3 reads TGTGCCAGCAGGGAGGGTAATCAGCCCCAGCATTTT. Its protein is CASREGNQPQHF.

This clone has only a few counts. This chain uses TRBV27 with TRBJ2-3; D is possibly TRBD2 (6 bases). V was clipped by 4 bases and J by 3 bases, with 8 bases between them. This CDR3 has 13 residues. Looked up from germline, CDR1 is MNHEY and CDR2 is SMNVEV (reference sequence). CDR3 amino acids: CASSSLATDTQYF. CDR3 in DNA: TGTGCCAGCAGTTCCCTAGCGACAGATACGCAGTATTTT.

The chain combines TRBV30 with TRBJ1-2; D is possibly TRBD1 (5 bases). Germline-derived CDR1 and CDR2 are GTSNPN and SVGIG (reference sequence). Trimming left V 5 bases short and J 5 bases short, with 15 bases between. This CDR3 is built from 13 residues. The CDR3 reads CAWEGTAAYGYTF. The CDR3 coding sequence is TGTGCCTGGGAGGGGACGGCAGCTTATGGCTACACCTTC.

This chain uses TRBV29-1 with TRBJ1-2, with D possibly matching TRBD1 (5 bases). CDR3 length equals 14 residues. Germline CDR1 reads SQVTM; CDR2 reads ANQGSEA. V lost 3 bases and J 1 base, leaving 12 bases between the germline ends. The CDR3 spells CSVDYRPDNYGYTF. CDR3 nucleotide sequence: TGCAGCGTTGATTACAGGCCAGATAACTATGGCTACACCTTC.

A few counts support this clone. The chain joins TRBV7-9 to TRBJ2-7; the D gene could be TRBD1 or TRBD2 (5 bases each). Trimming removed 4 bases from V and 1 base from J, with 8 bases in between. The germline CDR1 and CDR2 sequences are SEHNR and FQNEAQ (reference sequence). The CDR3 extends over 13 amino acids. The CDR3, as DNA: TGTGCCAGCAGCTGGGACGGATCCTACGAGCAGTACTTC. Translated, it gives CASSWDGSYEQYF.

The CDR3 spells CASSVSTDTQYF. The DNA of the CDR3 is TGTGCCAGCAGCGTGAGCACAGATACGCAGTATTTT. V and J are TRBV13 and TRBJ2-3; D is uncertain. V was cut by 5 bases and J by 0 bases, with 3 bases left in between. Germline values: CDR1 PRHDT, CDR2 FYEKMQ (reference sequence). The CDR3 runs to 12 residues.

This clone has only one observation. The rearrangement joins TRBV7-9 to TRBJ2-1, with 9 bases identical to TRBD2. J gave up 2 bases and V 6 bases, and 5 bases lay outside the gene matches. The CDR3 has 15 amino acids. CDR1 is SEHNR, CDR2 FQNEAQ, per germline (reference sequence). The chain's CDR3 is CASRPLAGTYNEQFF. The CDR3 DNA follows: TGTGCCAGCAGACCGCTAGCGGGGACCTACAATGAGCAGTTCTTC.

This chain links TRBV29-1 with TRBJ2-7, with D hard to call. CDR1 is SQVTM, CDR2 ANQGSEA, per germline. Trimming removed 3 bases from V and 9 bases from J, with 6 bases in between. The CDR3 covers 9 residues. CDR3 loop: CSVDRTQYF. The CDR3 bases are TGCAGCGTTGACCGGACGCAGTACTTC.